These 7 T cell receptor beta chains share one sample of origin, sequenced in a study of T cell repertoires in cytomegalovirus infection. These receptors have no identified antigens. Via MiXCR, TCRdb re-called the reads, giving one row per CDR3 protein. The sample has about 740,000 distinct CDR3 sequences; around 32% are singletons. The sequenced sample was cultured PBMCs, obtained from culture after CMV antigen stimulation. The source of these receptors is a human donor in good health (CMV status not recorded). Some clones in this sample may be carry-over from other donors' samples.

The chain links TRBV11-2 to TRBJ2-7, with 14 bases that match TRBD2. Trimming took 1 base from V and 3 from J; bases not matched to a gene: 2. The CDR3 loop spans 16 amino acids. CDR1 and CDR2 (germline): SGHAT, FQNNGV. The CDR3: CASSLGGLAGVYEQYF. Written as DNA, the CDR3 is TGTGCCAGCAGCTTAGGGGGACTAGCGGGAGTCTACGAGCAGTACTTC. Using reference TRBV11-2 and TRBJ2-7 for the parts outside the CDR3, the full variable domain is EAGVAQSPRYKIIEKRQSVAFWCNPISGHATLYWYQQILGQGPKLLIQFQNNGVVDDSQLPKDRFSAERLKGVDSTLKIQPAKLEDSAVYLCASSLGGLAGVYEQYFGPGTRLTVT.

This clonotype was recorded a few times. The chain uses TRBV7-9 and TRBJ2-1, with TRBD2 matching 16 bases. From germline, CDR1 is SEHNR and CDR2 FQNEAQ (reference sequence). This CDR3 is 15 amino acids long. The V and J ends lost 6 bases and 10 bases, in that order; junction bases with no gene match: 6. The CDR3 loop is CASSAGLAGGPEQFF. The CDR3 bases are TGTGCCAGCAGTGCGGGACTAGCGGGGGGGCCGGAGCAGTTCTTC.

V usage is TRBV3-1 and J usage is TRBJ1-2, with D unresolved. Trimming removed 0 bases at V and 8 bases at J, with 7 bases between. Germline CDR1 LGHDT, CDR2 YNNKEL (reference sequence). The CDR3 spans 12 residues. The CDR3 region has the DNA TGTGCCAGCAGCCAAGATATGAGGGGCTACACCTTC. It encodes CASSQDMRGYTF.

This clonotype was detected only a few times. As DNA, the CDR3 is TGTGCCAGCAGCCCCACAGGGAGCTCTGGGGCCAACGTCCTGACTTTC. As protein: CASSPTGSSGANVLTF. The genes are TRBV7-2 and TRBJ2-6, with D perhaps matching TRBD1 (6 bases). Germline V gives CDR1 SGHTA, CDR2 FQGNSA. The V gene lost 5 bases and the J gene lost 0 bases, with 11 bases spanning the gap. The CDR3 is made up of 16 amino acids.

This clonotype was seen a handful of times. The chain links TRBV6-2 or TRBV6-3 to TRBJ2-4, with 7 positions matching TRBD2. Germline CDR1 and CDR2: MNHEY and SVGEGT. V shed 1 base, J shed 9 bases, and the junction held 6 bases outside the gene matches. This CDR3 comprises 14 residues. This chain's CDR3 is CASSYWLSGGIQYF. The CDR3 region has the DNA TGTGCCAGCAGTTACTGGCTGTCGGGGGGCATTCAGTACTTC.

J is TRBJ2-7 and V is TRBV27; tentatively, D is TRBD1 (5 bases). Germline CDR1 and CDR2: MNHEY and SMNVEV (reference sequence). This CDR3 region has 13 residues. Trimming pared 8 bases from V and 4 bases from J, leaving 15 bases between. This CDR3 reads CASVGRDWYEQYF. DNA of the CDR3: TGTGCCAGCGTGGGCAGGGATTGGTACGAGCAGTACTTC.

This clonotype was picked up many times. The chain has TRBV12-3 or TRBV12-4 and TRBJ1-1; D gene uncertain. The V gene lost 1 base and the J gene lost 2 bases, with 8 bases spanning the gap. The CDR3 extends over 14 amino acids. This CDR3 reads CASSLELGNTEAFF. DNA of the CDR3: TGTGCCAGCAGTTTAGAATTAGGAAACACTGAAGCTTTCTTT.